The T cell receptor (beta chain) described here comes from a study of T cells in localized non-small cell lung cancer. Lung tissue at least 2 cm from the tumor margin was confirmed free of atypia. The repertoire was sequenced with immunoSEQ multiplex PCR; TCRdb's copy has only in-frame clones and lacks some. This table holds over a thousand clones, around 25% found once. The V gene's germline CDR1 is SGHNT and CDR2 YENEEA. CDR3 length: 17 residues. The germline V and J ends were trimmed by 0 bases and 0 bases, with 14 bases remaining between them. Study observations and caveats: Of the tissues analyzed, uninvolved adjacent lung showed maximal T cell clonality, greater than tumor. A median of roughly 52 of the top 100 tumor clones appeared in adjacent lung, which was paired and uninvolved.

Details on this clone: What it binds is unknown.

Sample: normal lung tissue next to the tumor, taken before any cancer treatment. The TCR was taken from a man aged 18 to 49 with stage II lung adenocarcinoma. The chain has TRBV11-3 and TRBJ2-5; perhaps TRBD2 as D (5 bases). CDR3 sequence: CASSLEERRRYQETQYF. CDR3 DNA: TGTGCCAGCAGCTTAGAGGAAAGGAGGCGGTACCAAGAGACCCAGTACTTC.